These 17 T cell receptor beta chains were all obtained from the same sample, sequenced in a study of cytomegalovirus exposure and HLA in healthy donors. Vbeta (60) and Jbeta (13) primers were used in the PCR. Profiling relied on immunoSEQ multiplex PCR, and the TCRdb table lists in-frame clones only, not all of them. Among roughly 120,000 clones, around three quarters were seen once, and the ten largest hold 1% to 1.5%. Sequencing input: PBMCs. The receptor source for this set is a woman aged 30 to 39 in good health and CMV-seronegative.

The rearrangement links TRBV5-1 to TRBJ2-2, with D tentatively TRBD1 (6 bases). Germline assignment: CDR1 SGHRS and CDR2 YFSETQ. The CDR3 is 14 amino acids. The ends were cut back, 7 bases at V and 0 bases at J, with 10 bases in the middle. The CDR3 protein is CASGGPTNTGELFF. The DNA of the CDR3 is TGCGCCAGCGGGGGCCCTACGAACACCGGGGAGCTGTTTTTT.

This clone was observed once. One end of the junction fails to match germline, which may point to a read error. The gene calls are TRBV7-9 and TRBJ1-5; 7 bases are a match to TRBD1. CDR3 size: 15 residues. Looked up from germline, CDR1 is SEHNR and CDR2 is FQNEAQ (reference sequence). Here the CDR3 reads CASSLGGVGNQPQHF. CDR3 coding DNA: TGTGCCAGCAGTTTAGGGGGCGTTGGCAATCAGCCCCAGCATTTT.

J is TRBJ2-5 and V is TRBV2; a possible D gene is TRBD1 (5 bases). Trimming pared 2 bases from V and 2 bases from J, leaving 9 bases between. In germline, CDR1 is SNHLY, CDR2 FYNNEI. The CDR3 has 14 residues. CDR3 sequence: CASSERRQQETQYF. DNA of the CDR3: TGTGCCAGCAGTGAACGCCGACAGCAAGAGACCCAGTACTTC.

This chain uses TRBV6-6 with TRBJ1-1; 10 nucleotides match TRBD1. The V gene's germline CDR1 is MNHNY and CDR2 SVGAGI (reference sequence). J gave up 4 bases and V 4 bases, and 6 bases lay outside the gene matches. The CDR3 runs 15 residues. CDR3 coding DNA: TGTGCCAGCAGTTCCGCGACAGGGGGCTTCACTGAAGCTTTCTTT. Protein product: CASSSATGGFTEAFF.

The chain employs TRBV13 and TRBJ1-3, with D maybe TRBD1 (6 bases). CDR1 and CDR2 (germline): PRHDT, FYEKMQ (reference sequence). The CDR3 extends over 15 amino acids. Trimming took off 0 bases at V and 4 bases at J, with 10 bases between the two ends. The CDR3 DNA sequence: TGTGCCAGCAGCTTAGGTGGGACACGGGGAAACACCATATATTTT. Encoded protein: CASSLGGTRGNTIYF.

This clone was counted only a few times. The chain is built from TRBV4-3 and TRBJ1-2, with 7 bases identical to TRBD1. CDR1 and CDR2 (germline): LGHNA, YSLEER. CDR3 length: 13 amino acids. V was pared by 4 bases and J by 7 bases, with 6 bases of the junction left unmatched. CDR3 sequence reads: CASSRGGEGGYTF. As DNA, the CDR3 is TGCGCCAGCAGCCGAGGGGGCGAAGGTGGCTACACCTTC.

The rearrangement links TRBV2 to TRBJ2-1; D might be TRBD1 (5 bases). From germline, CDR1 is SNHLY and CDR2 FYNNEI. The CDR3 covers 14 residues. Trimming stripped 11 bases from V and 7 bases from J, with 21 bases between. DNA of the CDR3: TGTGCCGCAGTGGGGCAAGGGTTCGGTAATGAGCAGTTCTTC. It yields the protein CAAVGQGFGNEQFF.

The chain couples TRBV6-5 to TRBJ2-2; D is possibly TRBD2 (7 bases). The CDR3 covers 13 residues. Looked up from germline, CDR1 is MNHEY and CDR2 is SVGAGI. V was shortened by 4 bases and J by 6 bases, with 9 bases between the two germline ends. The CDR3 coding sequence is TGTGCCAGCAGTTCGGGGGGCCCCGGGGAGCTGTTTTTT. It specifies CASSSGGPGELFF.

This sequence joins TRBV27 and TRBJ2-5; 9 bases are shared with TRBD1. The DNA end lines up better with TRBJ2-7; the J call may be wrong. Per the germline V gene, CDR1 is MNHEY and CDR2 is SMNVEV (reference sequence). The length of the CDR3 is 13 residues. The CDR3 DNA is TGTGCCAGCAGTTTGGACAGGGGCTACGAGCAGTACTTC. Translated, it gives CASSLDRGYEQYF.

J is TRBJ1-5 and V is TRBV30; maybe TRBD1 (5 bases). The CDR3 length is 13 residues. Germline V gene sequence: CDR1 GTSNPN, CDR2 SVGIG (reference sequence). The ends were cut back, 3 bases at V and 5 bases at J, with 11 bases in the middle. The chain's CDR3 is CAWRDRPDQPQHF. The CDR3 nucleotides are TGTGCCTGGAGAGACAGACCAGATCAGCCCCAGCATTTT.

V and J are TRBV29-1 and TRBJ1-2; no definite D call. This CDR3 comprises 14 residues. CDR1 is SQVTM and CDR2 is ANQGSEA in the germline V gene. The V and J ends lost 3 bases and 2 bases respectively, with 13 bases between them. Here the CDR3 reads CSVEAIGKNYGYTF. CDR3 bases: TGCAGCGTTGAGGCGATCGGGAAGAACTATGGCTACACCTTC.

The rearrangement links TRBV4-1 to TRBJ2-1, with D perhaps matching TRBD1 (5 bases). Germline CDR1 MGHRA, CDR2 YSYEKL. CDR3 size: 15 residues. V was pared by 1 base and J by 6 bases, with 13 bases between. This chain's CDR3 is CASSQVLVQGNEQFF. CDR3 coding DNA: TGCGCCAGCAGCCAAGTGCTTGTTCAGGGCAATGAGCAGTTCTTC.

The rearrangement joins TRBV7-9 to TRBJ1-5; the D is unclear. CDR1 and CDR2 (germline): SEHNR, FQNEAQ (reference sequence). The CDR3 length is 13 residues. V was trimmed by 5 bases and J by 9 bases, leaving 14 bases between them. The DNA for the CDR3 is TGTGCCAGCAGCCTTAGTGGCGGGCTGCCCCAGCATTTT. It is translated as CASSLSGGLPQHF.

The genes are TRBV30 and TRBJ2-7; 7 bases fit TRBD1. Germline CDR1 is GTSNPN and CDR2 is SVGIG (reference sequence). V lost 3 bases and J lost 2; bases outside the gene matches: 7. The CDR3 has 14 residues. This CDR3 is CAWRIGTVTYEQYF. The DNA of the CDR3 is TGTGCCTGGAGAATTGGGACAGTGACCTACGAGCAGTACTTC. The full variable domain, completed using reference TRBV30 and TRBJ2-7, is SQTIHQWPATLVQPVGSPLSLECTVEGTSNPNLYWYRQAAGRGLQLLFYSVGIGQISSEVPQNLSASRPQDRQFILSSKKLLLSDSGFYLCAWRIGTVTYEQYFGPGTRLTVT.

The chain combines TRBV25-1 with TRBJ2-5; 9 nucleotides align to TRBD2. The CDR3 has 13 amino acids. J lost 3 bases, V lost 8 bases, and 4 bases had no gene match. Germline V gene data show CDR1 as MGHDK and CDR2 as SYGVNS. CDR3 sequence: CASVSSGEETQYF. The CDR3 bases are TGTGCCAGCGTTTCTAGCGGGGAAGAGACCCAGTACTTC.

The rearrangement links TRBV27 to TRBJ2-7; TRBD2 matches 8 bases. V lost 3 bases to trimming and J lost 10 bases; unmatched junction nucleotides: 5. This CDR3 has 12 residues. Germline V gene data show CDR1 as MNHEY and CDR2 as SMNVEV (reference sequence). CDR3 coding DNA: TGTGCCAGCAGTTTGCCCGGGGGGGGTCAGTACTTC. The encoded protein is CASSLPGGGQYF.

J is TRBJ1-2 and V is TRBV5-1, with D possibly being TRBD1 (5 bases). V lost 3 bases to trimming and J lost 4 bases, with 13 bases between them. The germline V gene encodes CDR1 SGHRS and CDR2 YFSETQ. This CDR3 has 14 amino acids. The CDR3 loop reads CASSSPGGSYGYTF. CDR3 bases: TGCGCCAGCAGCTCCCCGGGGGGAAGCTATGGCTACACCTTC.